This T cell receptor beta chain comes out of a study of cytomegalovirus exposure and HLA in healthy donors. Regarding the study as a whole: Based on reports, TCR beta sequences accurately predicted HLA-A and HLA-B alleles for most subjects. Data from an earlier analysis indicated that most TCR beta V segments were productive either about 87% or about 30% of the time. Researchers catalogued about 150 TCR beta chains as cytomegalovirus-associated. Near-uniform donor sequencing depth was presumed by presence/absence analyses.

CDR1 and CDR2 (germline): MNHNY, SVGAGI (reference sequence). Trimming shortened V by 11 bases and J by 4 bases, and 21 bases separated the two germline ends. This CDR3 is built from 15 residues. The PCR ran on 60 Vbeta and 13 Jbeta primers. TCRdb's copy holds only in-frame clones and misses some; the assay was immunoSEQ multiplex PCR. The profile shows around 150,000 clones, 60% to 80% of them singletons. The table lists this clone with a count of one. Its antigen is not identified. The TCR was taken from a man in his fifties in good health and CMV-seropositive. This rearrangement joins TRBV6-6 to TRBJ2-1, with D possibly being TRBD1 (6 bases). The specimen sequenced was PBMCs. CDR3 sequence reads: CAVAPTGILYNEQFF. DNA of the CDR3: TGTGCCGTCGCCCCTACAGGGATTTTATACAATGAGCAGTTCTTC.